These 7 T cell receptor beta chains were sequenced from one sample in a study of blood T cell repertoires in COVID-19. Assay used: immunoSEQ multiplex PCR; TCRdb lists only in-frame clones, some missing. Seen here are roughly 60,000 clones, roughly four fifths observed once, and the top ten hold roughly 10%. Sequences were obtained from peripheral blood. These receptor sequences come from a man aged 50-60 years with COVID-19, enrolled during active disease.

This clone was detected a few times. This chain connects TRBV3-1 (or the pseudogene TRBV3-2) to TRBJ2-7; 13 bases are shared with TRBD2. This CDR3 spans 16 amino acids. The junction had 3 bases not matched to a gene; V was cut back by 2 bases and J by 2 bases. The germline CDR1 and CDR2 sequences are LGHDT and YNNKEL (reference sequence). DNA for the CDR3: TGTGCCAGCAGCCAAACTAGCGGGAGGGTAGCCTACGAGCAGTACTTC. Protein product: CASSQTSGRVAYEQYF.

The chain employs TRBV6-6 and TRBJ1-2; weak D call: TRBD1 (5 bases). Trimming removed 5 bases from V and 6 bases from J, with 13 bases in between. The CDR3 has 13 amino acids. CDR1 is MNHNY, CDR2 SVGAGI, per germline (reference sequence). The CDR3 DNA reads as TGTGCCAGCAGTCTACGGGCCAGGGATGGCTACACCTTC. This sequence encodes CASSLRARDGYTF.

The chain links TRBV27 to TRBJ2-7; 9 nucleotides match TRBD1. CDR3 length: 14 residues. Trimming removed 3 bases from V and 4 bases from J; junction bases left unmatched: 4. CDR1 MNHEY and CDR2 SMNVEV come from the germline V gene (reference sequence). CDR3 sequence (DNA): TGTGCCAGCAGTTTGGACAGGGGAGGATACGAGCAGTACTTC. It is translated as CASSLDRGGYEQYF.

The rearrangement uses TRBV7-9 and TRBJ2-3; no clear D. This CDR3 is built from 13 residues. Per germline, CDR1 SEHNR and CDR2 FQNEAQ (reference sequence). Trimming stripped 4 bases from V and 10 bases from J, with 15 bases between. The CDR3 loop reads CASSSSRLIAQYF. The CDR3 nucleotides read TGTGCCAGCAGCTCGTCCCGTTTGATAGCGCAGTATTTT.

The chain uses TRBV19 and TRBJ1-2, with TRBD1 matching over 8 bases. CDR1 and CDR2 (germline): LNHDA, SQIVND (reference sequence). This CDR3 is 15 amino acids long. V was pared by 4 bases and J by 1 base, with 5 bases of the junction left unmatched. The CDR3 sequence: CASSSDRGSNYGYTF. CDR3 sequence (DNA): TGTGCCAGTAGTAGCGACAGGGGCAGTAACTATGGCTACACCTTC.

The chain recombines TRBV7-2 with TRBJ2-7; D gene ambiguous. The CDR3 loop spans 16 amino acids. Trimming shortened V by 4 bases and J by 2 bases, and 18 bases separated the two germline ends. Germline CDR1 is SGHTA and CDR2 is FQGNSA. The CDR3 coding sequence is TGTGCCAGCAGCTATCAAACGGCAGCGAAAACCTACGAGCAGTACTTC. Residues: CASSYQTAAKTYEQYF.

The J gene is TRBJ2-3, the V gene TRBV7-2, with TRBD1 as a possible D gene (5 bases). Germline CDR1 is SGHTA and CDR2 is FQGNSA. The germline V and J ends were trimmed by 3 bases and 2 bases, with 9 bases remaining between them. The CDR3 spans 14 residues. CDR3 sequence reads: CASSFDRVTDTQYF. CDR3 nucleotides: TGTGCCAGCAGCTTCGACAGAGTCACAGATACGCAGTATTTT.